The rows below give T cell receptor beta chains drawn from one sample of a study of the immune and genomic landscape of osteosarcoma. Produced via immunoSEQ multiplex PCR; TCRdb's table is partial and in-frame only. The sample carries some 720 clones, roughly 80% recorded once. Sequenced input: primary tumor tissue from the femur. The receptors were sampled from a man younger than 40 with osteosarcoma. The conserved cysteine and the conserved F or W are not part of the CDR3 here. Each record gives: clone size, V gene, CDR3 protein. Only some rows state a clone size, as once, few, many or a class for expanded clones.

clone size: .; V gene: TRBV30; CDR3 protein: AWIGQGGSYGYT
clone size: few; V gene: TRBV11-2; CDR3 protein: ASRSGSTGELF
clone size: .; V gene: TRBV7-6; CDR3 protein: ASSPGTYNEQF
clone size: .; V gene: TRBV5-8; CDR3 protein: ASSLFASGALYNEQF
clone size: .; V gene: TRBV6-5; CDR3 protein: ASSLLGGDTEAF
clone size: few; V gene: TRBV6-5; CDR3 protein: ASSYYMNTEAF
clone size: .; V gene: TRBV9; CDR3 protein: ASSVGGESYEQY
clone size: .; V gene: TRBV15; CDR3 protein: ATSFGTSGYNEQF
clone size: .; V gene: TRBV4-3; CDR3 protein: ASSQDLRTTAF
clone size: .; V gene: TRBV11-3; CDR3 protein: ASSLDSTQPQH
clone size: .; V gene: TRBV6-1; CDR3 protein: ASSETGEGTQPQH
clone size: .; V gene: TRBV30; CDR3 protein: AWSVGWQGGGYT
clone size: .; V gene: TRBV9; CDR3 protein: ASSTQGSGYGYT
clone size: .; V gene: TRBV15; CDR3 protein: ATSGTGGGSDEQF
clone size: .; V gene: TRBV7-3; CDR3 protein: ASSLTAGFGQETQY
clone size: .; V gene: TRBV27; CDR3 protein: ASSFSRQGEQF
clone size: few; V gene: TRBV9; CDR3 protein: ASSVDPGPYNEQF
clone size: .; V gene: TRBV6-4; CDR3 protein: ASSRLAGGADTQY
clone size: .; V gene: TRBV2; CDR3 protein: ASSESPGFYEQY
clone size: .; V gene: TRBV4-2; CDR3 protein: ASSRSGVTYEQY
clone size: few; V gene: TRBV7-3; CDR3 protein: ASSFSAGTEAF
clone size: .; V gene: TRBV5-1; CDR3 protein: ASSPSDSPVEKLF
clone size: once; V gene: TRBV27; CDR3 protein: ASRRDRDYEQY
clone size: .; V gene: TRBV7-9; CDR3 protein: ASSSPTGPQETQY
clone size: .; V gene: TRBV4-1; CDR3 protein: ASSQVWSPQGNQPQH
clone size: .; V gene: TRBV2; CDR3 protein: ASSGVGFSYEQY
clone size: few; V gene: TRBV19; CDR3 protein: ASRETGVAFEAF
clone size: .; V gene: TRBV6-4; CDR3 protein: ASSDSGGADTQY
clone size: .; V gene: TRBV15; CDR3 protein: ATSREARGSGTQY
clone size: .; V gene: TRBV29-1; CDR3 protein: SVADRRRSTDTQY
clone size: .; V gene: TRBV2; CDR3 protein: ARRTSGDTGELF
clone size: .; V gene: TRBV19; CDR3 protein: ASRAGTGGRRANVLT
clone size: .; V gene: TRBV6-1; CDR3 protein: ASSGSEGNADTQY
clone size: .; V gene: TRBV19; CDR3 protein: ASSQGQHSNQPQH
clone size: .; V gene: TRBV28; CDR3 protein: ASSFSSRGGYT
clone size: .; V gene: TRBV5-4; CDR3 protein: ASSLGRGGDETQY
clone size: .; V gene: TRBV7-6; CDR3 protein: ASSLEAVNTEAF
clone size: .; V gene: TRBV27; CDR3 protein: ASSNRGRYSYEQY
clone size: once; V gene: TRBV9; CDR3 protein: ASSVGWGGQETQY
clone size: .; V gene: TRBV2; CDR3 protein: ASSEGGGPSNQPQH
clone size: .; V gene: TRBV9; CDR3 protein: ASSAGGSSYEQY
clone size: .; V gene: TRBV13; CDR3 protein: ASSRSGQSNQPQH
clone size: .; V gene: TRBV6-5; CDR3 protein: ASSKQGRDTEAF
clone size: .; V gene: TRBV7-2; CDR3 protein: ASSLDGAGRGETQY
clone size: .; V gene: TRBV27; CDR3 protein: ASSLRGRQVSYEQY
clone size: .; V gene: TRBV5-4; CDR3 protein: ASSFFRGGGETQY
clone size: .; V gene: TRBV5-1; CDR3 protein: ASSLADSQETQY
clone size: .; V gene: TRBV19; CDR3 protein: ARVGLAGGRINYEQY
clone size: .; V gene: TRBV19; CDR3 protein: ASNEGPELIYGYT
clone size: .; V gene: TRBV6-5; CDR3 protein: ASRPSFWDIQY
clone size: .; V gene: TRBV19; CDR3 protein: ASSLQWDRGLVAYEQY
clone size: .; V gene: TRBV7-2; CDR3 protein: ASSLAGETQY
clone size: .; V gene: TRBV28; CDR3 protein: ASSLGHPSNQPQH
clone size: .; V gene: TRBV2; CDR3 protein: ATSGTSGYQETQY
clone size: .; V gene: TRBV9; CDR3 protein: ASSAGTVNTEAF
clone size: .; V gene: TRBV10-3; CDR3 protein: AIRSGTSTDTQY
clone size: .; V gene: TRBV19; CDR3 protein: ASSPTGISYNEQF
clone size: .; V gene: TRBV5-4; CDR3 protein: ASSPSKGKNTEAF
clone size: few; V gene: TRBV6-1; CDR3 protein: ASNDRGNYEQY